The 25 T cell receptor beta chains in this list originate from one sample, sequenced in a study of blood T cell repertoires in COVID-19. Some clones are missing from TCRdb's copy, which holds only in-frame ones; the method was immunoSEQ multiplex PCR. The sample lists a few hundred thousand clones, around 85% seen once, with approximately 19% in the top ten. What was sequenced was PBMCs or T cells enriched from blood (not recorded which). These receptors all stem from a man aged 40-49 years who had recovered from COVID-19.

J is TRBJ2-1 and V is TRBV12-3 or TRBV12-4; a possible D gene is TRBD1 (5 bases). This CDR3 contains 13 residues. The ends were cut back, 8 bases at V and 4 bases at J, with 12 bases in the middle. The DNA for the CDR3 is TGTGCCAGCCGAAAATCAGGGTACAATGAGCAGTTCTTC. Protein: CASRKSGYNEQFF.

V usage is TRBV12-3 or TRBV12-4 and J usage is TRBJ1-2; D is possibly TRBD1 (5 bases). The CDR3 is 13 amino acids. Trimming pared 7 bases from V and 3 bases from J, leaving 12 bases between. The DNA for the CDR3 is TGTGCCAGCACCCTCTCGGGGGACTATGGCTACACCTTC. It translates to CASTLSGDYGYTF.

The chain uses TRBV6-2 or TRBV6-3 and TRBJ2-5, with TRBD2 identical over 8 bases. Germline values: CDR1 MNHEY, CDR2 SVGEGT. V was pared by 4 bases and J by 5 bases, with 15 bases of the junction left unmatched. CDR3 length: 17 amino acids. CDR3 sequence reads: CASSFGGLGFKIETQYF. The CDR3 DNA reads as TGTGCCAGCAGTTTCGGGGGACTAGGGTTCAAGATCGAGACCCAGTACTTC.

The CDR3 coding sequence is TGTGCCAGTAGCGAGGGTGGTTCACCCCTCCACTTT. This sequence encodes CASSEGGSPLHF. The V call is TRBV19, the J call TRBJ1-6; unclear D gene. The ends were cut back, 6 bases at V and 9 bases at J, with 9 bases in the middle. The length of the CDR3 is 12 residues. The germline V gene has CDR1 LNHDA and CDR2 SQIVND (reference sequence).

The rearrangement links TRBV5-6 to TRBJ2-7, with D possibly being TRBD1 (6 bases). Germline CDR1 and CDR2: SGHDT and YYEEEE. The CDR3 length is 12 residues. The ends were cut back, 2 bases at V and 6 bases at J, with 9 bases in the middle. This CDR3 reads CASSLRGGEQYF. CDR3 nucleotides: TGTGCCAGCAGCTTAAGAGGGGGCGAGCAGTACTTC. The variable domain in full, with the rest retrieved from reference TRBV5-6 and TRBJ2-7, is DAGVTQSPTHLIKTRGQQVTLRCSPKSGHDTVSWYQQALGQGPQFIFQYYEEEERQRGNFPDRFSGHQFPNYSSELNVNALLLGDSALYLCASSLRGGEQYFGPGTRLTVT.

The chain has TRBV5-1 and TRBJ1-2; the D gene is possibly TRBD1 (5 bases). CDR1 SGHRS and CDR2 YFSETQ come from the germline V gene. V gave up 2 bases and J gave up 2 bases, with 13 bases separating them. The CDR3 has 15 residues. The CDR3 nucleotides read TGCGCCAGCAGCTTCATAGGACAACGAAACTATGGCTACACCTTC. It yields the protein CASSFIGQRNYGYTF. The full variable domain, its missing parts supplied by reference TRBV5-1 and TRBJ1-2, is KAGVTQTPRYLIKTRGQQVTLSCSPISGHRSVSWYQQTPGQGLQFLFEYFSETQRNKGNFPGRFSGRQFSNSRSEMNVSTLELGDSALYLCASSFIGQRNYGYTFGSGTRLTVV.

CDR3 in amino acids: CSAAENTEAFF. Here the CDR3 DNA reads TGCAGCGCCGCAGAGAACACTGAAGCTTTCTTT. This sequence joins TRBV29-1 and TRBJ1-1; D remains unclear. There are 11 residues in the CDR3. Between the trimmed V and J ends, which lost 7 bases and 1 base, there was a span of 7 bases. Germline values: CDR1 SQVTM, CDR2 ANQGSEA.

The table lists this clone with a count of one. The CDR3 DNA follows: TGTGCCACCAGCCGACAGGGAGCGGGTGAGCAGTTCTTC. The encoded protein is CATSRQGAGEQFF. This chain joins TRBV15 and TRBJ2-1, with D tentatively TRBD1 (7 bases). V was cut by 5 bases and J by 9 bases, with 14 bases left in between. This CDR3 spans 13 amino acids. Germline V gene data show CDR1 as LNHNV and CDR2 as YYDKDF (reference sequence).

CDR3 DNA sequence: TGTGCCAGCAGCGCAATGTGGGGGGGCGTCTACGAGCAGTACTTC. Its translation is CASSAMWGGVYEQYF. V and J are TRBV5-5 and TRBJ2-7; the D gene is possibly TRBD2 (7 bases). Looked up from germline, CDR1 is SGHKS and CDR2 is YYEKEE (reference sequence). This CDR3 comprises 15 residues. V lost 4 bases and J lost 3, with 17 bases in between.

This clone has just one count. The chain recombines TRBV30 with TRBJ1-1; maybe TRBD1 (6 bases). Trimming took 5 bases from V and 2 from J, leaving 12 bases between them. Germline CDR1 reads GTSNPN; CDR2 reads SVGIG (reference sequence). The CDR3 length is 13 residues. CDR3 DNA sequence: TGTGCCTGGCTCCTCAGGGGAAACACTGAAGCTTTCTTT. Its protein product is CAWLLRGNTEAFF.

The chain recombines TRBV7-2 with TRBJ2-1, with no clear D. Deletions cut 6 bases from V and 0 bases from J, with 9 bases between. The CDR3 extends over 14 amino acids. CDR1 is SGHTA, CDR2 FQGNSA, per germline. The DNA of the CDR3 is TGTGCCAGCAGTCCGCGGAGCTCCTACAATGAGCAGTTCTTC. It yields the protein CASSPRSSYNEQFF.

In this sample, this clone turned up a few times. The chain recombines TRBV5-1 with TRBJ1-5, with TRBD1 matching over 7 bases. The CDR3 covers 15 residues. Germline V gives CDR1 SGHRS, CDR2 YFSETQ. The CDR3 sequence: CHPGQPKNSNQPQHF. The CDR3 DNA reads TGCCACCCGGGACAGCCGAAGAATAGCAATCAGCCCCAGCATTTT.

This clone has just one count. V usage is TRBV5-8 and J usage is TRBJ2-7; TRBD1 matches at 11 bases. CDR3 size: 12 residues. CDR1 and CDR2 (germline): SGHTS, YDEGEE. The V and J ends lost 4 bases and 8 bases, in that order; junction bases with no gene match: 2. CDR3 protein: CASSVDRGQQYF. The CDR3, as DNA: TGTGCCAGCAGCGTGGACAGGGGGCAGCAGTACTTC.

The CDR3 sequence: CASSARFQETQYF. The CDR3 DNA follows: TGTGCCAGCAGCGCACGCTTCCAGGAGACCCAGTACTTC. V is TRBV7-3 and J is TRBJ2-5; D unresolved. Germline CDR1 and CDR2: SGHTA and FQGTGA. Trimming took 5 bases from V and 5 from J, leaving 12 bases between them. This CDR3 region has 13 residues. The full variable domain, in which reference TRBV7-3 and TRBJ2-5 provide the parts outside the CDR3, is GAGVSQTPSNKVTEKGKYVELRCDPISGHTALYWYRQSLGQGPEFLIYFQGTGAADDSGLPNDRFFAVRPEGSVSTLKIQRTERGDSAVYLCASSARFQETQYFGPGTRLLVL.

The chain's CDR3 is CASNPLGQANYGYTF. Here the CDR3 DNA reads TGTGCCAGTAACCCATTAGGACAGGCTAACTATGGCTACACCTTC. The chain employs TRBV19 and TRBJ1-2, with 7 bases fitting TRBD1. J was trimmed by 0 bases and V by 7 bases; bases with no gene match: 8. CDR3 size: 15 residues. The germline CDR1 and CDR2 sequences are LNHDA and SQIVND (reference sequence).

The chain couples TRBV4-1 to TRBJ1-1; TRBD1 matches at 8 bases. Trimming cost V 7 bases and J 4 bases; bases outside gene matches: 8. Germline loops: CDR1 MGHRA, CDR2 YSYEKL. The CDR3 is 14 amino acids. CDR3 loop: CASINQGAFTEAFF. Written as DNA, the CDR3 is TGCGCCAGCATCAACCAGGGGGCGTTCACTGAAGCTTTCTTT.

V usage is TRBV19 and J usage is TRBJ2-4; tentative D call: TRBD2 (5 bases). Trimming took 6 bases from V and 7 from J, leaving 13 bases between them. The length of the CDR3 is 13 residues. Germline V gives CDR1 LNHDA, CDR2 SQIVND (reference sequence). CDR3: CASRPGNGNIQYF. The DNA for the CDR3 is TGTGCCAGTAGACCGGGGAACGGGAACATTCAGTACTTC.

The chain links TRBV4-3 to TRBJ1-6; weak D call: TRBD1 (5 bases). V lost 3 bases to trimming and J lost 0 bases, with 9 bases between them. The CDR3 consists of 16 residues. CDR1 and CDR2 from the germline V gene are LGHNA and YSLEER. The CDR3 here is CASSHGGSSYNSPLHF. CDR3 DNA sequence: TGCGCCAGCAGCCATGGGGGGAGCTCCTATAATTCACCCCTCCACTTT.

The chain is built from TRBV2 and TRBJ1-1, with a possible D match to TRBD1 (5 bases). The germline V and J ends were trimmed by 7 bases and 5 bases, with 17 bases remaining between them. Germline V gene lookup returns CDR1 SNHLY and CDR2 FYNNEI. This CDR3 has 14 residues. The CDR3 region has the DNA TGTGCCAGCACCACCTCGACGGGGGGTACTGAAGCTTTCTTT. Translated: CASTTSTGGTEAFF.

A remark on this clone: Other DNA sequences in this sample translate to the same CDR3. The J gene is TRBJ2-7, the V gene TRBV19; 9 positions agree with TRBD1. The germline CDR1 and CDR2 sequences are LNHDA and SQIVND (reference sequence). CDR3 size: 14 residues. With 4 bases clipped from V and 2 bases from J, the junction kept 3 bases outside the gene matches. CDR3 in DNA: TGTGCCAGTAGTAGTGGGACAGGGCCCTACGAGCAGTACTTC. Amino acid sequence: CASSSGTGPYEQYF.

This clone was seen once. The V call is TRBV2, the J call TRBJ1-2; a possible D gene is TRBD1 (6 bases). Germline CDR1 SNHLY, CDR2 FYNNEI. The CDR3 loop spans 16 amino acids. Trimming removed 3 bases from V and 0 bases from J, with 14 bases in between. Here the CDR3 DNA reads TGTGCCAGCAGTGATTCGGACAGCCCGTCTAACTATGGCTACACCTTC. It yields the protein CASSDSDSPSNYGYTF.

V is TRBV7-6 and J is TRBJ2-1; TRBD2 matches 10 bases. Germline CDR1 is SGHVS and CDR2 is FNYEAQ. This CDR3 has 15 amino acids. With V trimmed by 1 base and J by 5 bases, 2 bases remained unmatched. Here the CDR3 DNA reads TGTGCCAGCAGCTTAGGCCTAGCGGGAGACAATGAGCAGTTCTTC. Translating gives CASSLGLAGDNEQFF. Full variable domain (rest looked up from reference TRBV7-6 and TRBJ2-1): GAGVSQSPRYKVTKRGQDVALRCDPISGHVSLYWYRQALGQGPEFLTYFNYEAQQDKSGLPNDRFSAERPEGSISTLTIQRTEQRDSAMYRCASSLGLAGDNEQFFGPGTRLTVL.

This clone came up a few times. The V call is TRBV7-9, the J call TRBJ1-1, with a tentative D call TRBD1 (5 bases). V shed 3 bases and J shed 2 bases, with 16 bases lying between them. The CDR3 contains 16 residues. Germline loops: CDR1 SEHNR, CDR2 FQNEAQ (reference sequence). CDR3 amino acids: CASSLLAQGLNTEAFF. The CDR3 DNA sequence: TGTGCCAGCAGCTTGTTGGCCCAGGGCCTCAACACTGAAGCTTTCTTT. The complete variable domain, with remaining parts taken from reference TRBV7-9 and TRBJ1-1, reads DTGVSQNPRHKITKRGQNVTFRCDPISEHNRLYWYRQTLGQGPEFLTYFQNEAQLEKSRLLSDRFSAERPKGSFSTLEIQRTEQGDSAMYLCASSLLAQGLNTEAFFGQGTRLTVV.

V usage is TRBV27 and J usage is TRBJ1-2; D perhaps matches TRBD1 (6 bases). This CDR3 comprises 13 residues. The germline V gene has CDR1 MNHEY and CDR2 SMNVEV (reference sequence). With 3 bases removed from V and 7 bases from J, the gap between germline ends came to 12 bases. The CDR3 DNA follows: TGTGCCAGCAGTTTCCTATTAGGGGGTGGCTACACCTTC. Amino acids: CASSFLLGGGYTF.

The chain links TRBV18 to TRBJ2-1, with D maybe TRBD2 (5 bases). The germline V and J ends were trimmed by 6 bases and 5 bases, with 11 bases remaining between them. This CDR3 comprises 13 residues. Germline V gene data show CDR1 as KGHSH and CDR2 as LQKENI. The CDR3 nucleotides are TGTGCCAGCTCCCCAGGAGGACACAATGAGCAGTTCTTC. This translates into CASSPGGHNEQFF.